This T cell receptor (beta chain) was identified during a study of spatial heterogeneity in lung cancer. Study-wide context: Consistent detection of more beta-chain than alpha-chain sequences was observed. In tumor regions TCR transcript counts correlated strongly with a matched bulk RNA-seq T cell module score.

Documented time point: sample taken at primary tumor resection. The donor population consisted of just over 70 patients with untreated, early-stage non-small cell lung cancer. Germline CDR1 reads KGHDR; CDR2 reads SFDVKD. The CDR3 is 17 amino acids. The junction had 1 base not matched to a gene; V was cut back by 2 bases and J by 1 base. Carried by each TCR cDNA molecule was a unique molecular identifier. TCRdb reprocessed the 5' RACE reads with MiXCR, giving one entry per CDR3 protein. The data contain 5,000 to 6,500 distinct CDR3 sequences, about 7% of them seen just once; the ten biggest clones take up approximately 33%. Overall study findings and caveats: Tumor mutation count correlated with how many alpha and beta TCRs expanded intratumorally.

This clonotype was seen repeatedly, ten times or more. Its antigen remains unknown. This beta chain came through as a stray read in a library set up for alpha chains, and its size says little. The sample was lung tumor tissue, taken at surgery. The rearrangement uses TRBV24-1 and TRBJ2-3, with 14 bases identical to TRBD2. This receptor was identified in a female donor with early-stage non-small cell lung cancer. CDR3 in DNA: TGTGCCACCAGTGATTCGACTAGCGGGGGGGGCACAGATACGCAGTATTTT. As protein: CATSDSTSGGGTDTQYF.